The 21 T cell receptor beta chains given below trace back to one sample, sequenced in a study of CD8+CD57+ T cells in acquired aplastic anemia. According to the study, genomic DNA was the template for TCR beta VDJ and CDR3 profiling. TCRdb processed the reads anew with MiXCR; each CDR3 protein has one entry. The data contain about 98,000 distinct CDR3 sequences, around two thirds of them seen just once; the ten biggest clones take up roughly two thirds. For sequencing, patients were chosen who had shown expansion of CD8+CD57+ cells by flow cytometry. The sequencing sample was made of sorted CD4+, CD8+, or CD8+CD57+ T cells (not recorded which) from PBMCs. Every receptor here comes from a human donor with aplastic anemia.

The rearrangement joins TRBV9 to TRBJ1-1; no reliable D call. The V end was cut by 2 bases, the J end by 5 bases, with 10 bases between. This CDR3 is 13 amino acids long. The germline V gene encodes CDR1 SGDLS and CDR2 YYNGEE. The CDR3, as DNA: TGTGCCAGCAGCGTTGGGCCTGGGACTGAAGCTTTCTTT. Protein product: CASSVGPGTEAFF.

The genes are TRBV7-3 and TRBJ1-5; D unresolved. Trimming left V 4 bases short and J 0 bases short, with 4 bases between. Germline CDR1 reads SGHTA; CDR2 reads FQGTGA. This CDR3 has 13 residues. CDR3 nucleotide sequence: TGTGCCAGCAGCTGGGATAGCAATCAGCCCCAGCATTTT. Its protein product is CASSWDSNQPQHF.

The chain uses TRBV10-3 and TRBJ1-4, with TRBD1 matching over 8 bases. Germline lookup yields CDR1 ENHRY and CDR2 SYGVKD. J gave up 4 bases and V 6 bases, and 4 bases lay outside the gene matches. This CDR3 region has 14 residues. The CDR3 here is CAIRSDRDNEKLFF. The CDR3 region has the DNA TGTGCCATCAGATCGGACAGGGATAATGAAAAACTGTTTTTT.

The V and J genes are TRBV20-1 and TRBJ2-2, with 15 nucleotides matching TRBD2. V lost 6 bases and J lost 13; bases outside the gene matches: 6. The CDR3 totals 13 residues. The germline V gene has CDR1 DFQATT and CDR2 SNEGSKA (reference sequence). As DNA, the CDR3 is TGCAGTGCGTGGACTAGCGGGGGGGCCAGGCTGTTTTTT. Encoded protein: CSAWTSGGARLFF.

This clonotype has a single count. The chain couples TRBV24-1 to TRBJ2-7; 7 nucleotides line up with TRBD2. V lost 5 bases and J lost 6; bases outside the gene matches: 12. The CDR3 loop spans 15 amino acids. Looked up from germline, CDR1 is KGHDR and CDR2 is SFDVKD. The CDR3 loop is CATSVGGDGGSEQYF. The CDR3 DNA follows: TGTGCCACCAGTGTGGGGGGGGACGGCGGGAGCGAGCAGTACTTC.

V gene TRBV29-1 combines with J gene TRBJ1-2, with no clear D. This CDR3 region has 15 residues. V was shortened by 2 bases and J by 0 bases, with 13 bases between the two germline ends. Germline V gene lookup returns CDR1 SQVTM and CDR2 ANQGSEA. For the CDR3, the DNA is TGCAGCGTTGAATGGGTGGGCGCAGCTAACTATGGCTACACCTTC. Its translation: CSVEWVGAANYGYTF.

The chain is built from TRBV20-1 and TRBJ1-1; TRBD1 aligns across 9 bases. The J segment lost 3 bases and the V segment lost 4 bases, leaving 3 bases of the junction unmatched. Germline V gene lookup returns CDR1 DFQATT and CDR2 SNEGSKA (reference sequence). CDR3 length: 13 amino acids. The CDR3 spells CSATQGADTEAFF. DNA for the CDR3: TGCAGTGCTACACAGGGGGCGGACACTGAAGCTTTCTTT.

This clonotype came up many times. The V call is TRBV20-1, the J call TRBJ2-2; D perhaps matches TRBD2 (5 bases). V was trimmed by 5 bases and J by 6 bases, leaving 22 bases between them. CDR1 and CDR2 from the germline V gene are DFQATT and SNEGSKA (reference sequence). The CDR3 covers 16 residues. As DNA, the CDR3 is TGCAGTGCTCAGCCCGAGGTGAGGGCCACCGCCGGGGAGCTGTTTTTT. Its protein is CSAQPEVRATAGELFF.

To note about this clonotype: A junction boundary mismatches the germline segment, possibly from a read error. The chain is built from TRBV10-3 and TRBJ2-7; TRBD1 is a possible D gene (5 bases). Germline lookup yields CDR1 ENHRY and CDR2 SYGVKD. The CDR3 sequence is 15 residues long. Here the CDR3 reads CAISEARTYSYEQYF. In DNA form, the CDR3 reads TGTGCCATAAGTGAGGCTCGGACATATTCCTACGAGCAGTACTTC.

The chain is built from TRBV9 and TRBJ1-1; D is undetermined. The CDR3 has 14 residues. The germline V and J ends were trimmed by 3 bases and 1 base, with 10 bases remaining between them. Germline lookup yields CDR1 SGDLS and CDR2 YYNGEE. The CDR3 region has the DNA TGTGCCAGCAGCGCGGCCGGCAGGAACACTGAAGCTTTCTTT. Translation: CASSAAGRNTEAFF.

The chain employs TRBV2 and TRBJ1-1; no clear D gene. The germline V gene encodes CDR1 SNHLY and CDR2 FYNNEI. The CDR3 totals 13 residues. V was shortened by 4 bases and J by 1 base, with 7 bases between the two germline ends. CDR3 protein: CASSVMANTEAFF. CDR3 sequence (DNA): TGTGCCAGCAGTGTCATGGCGAACACTGAAGCTTTCTTT.

The chain employs TRBV15 and TRBJ2-2; D is uncertain. CDR1 is LNHNV, CDR2 YYDKDF, per germline (reference sequence). V lost 0 bases and J 6 bases, leaving 8 bases between the germline ends. CDR3 length: 14 residues. The CDR3 here is CATSRESRAGELFF. CDR3 bases: TGTGCCACCAGCAGAGAGTCTAGGGCCGGGGAGCTGTTTTTT.

The chain is built from TRBV29-1 and TRBJ1-2; the D is unclear. CDR1 is SQVTM, CDR2 ANQGSEA, per germline. The CDR3 length is 11 residues. V was cut by 6 bases and J by 2 bases, with 7 bases left in between. Here the CDR3 reads CSVAYNYGYTF. The DNA of the CDR3 is TGCAGCGTAGCTTACAACTATGGCTACACCTTC.

There are many counts of this clonotype. The chain uses TRBV24-1 and TRBJ1-5; TRBD1 agrees at 8 bases. Germline CDR1 KGHDR, CDR2 SFDVKD. J gave up 3 bases and V 3 bases, and 6 bases lay outside the gene matches. This CDR3 comprises 16 residues. The CDR3 coding sequence is TGTGCCACCAGTGATCACAGGGGGGGTCCCAATCAGCCCCAGCATTTT. This translates into CATSDHRGGPNQPQHF.

V usage is TRBV2 and J usage is TRBJ1-1; no clear D. There are 13 residues in the CDR3. From germline, CDR1 is SNHLY and CDR2 FYNNEI. The V end was cut by 6 bases, the J end by 1 base, with 9 bases between. This CDR3 reads CASRDHKNTEAFF. DNA for the CDR3: TGTGCCAGCAGGGATCACAAGAACACTGAAGCTTTCTTT.

The chain employs TRBV24-1 and TRBJ2-1; 8 bases align to TRBD2. Losses at the gene ends were 2 bases for V and 4 bases for J; bases not matched to a gene: 3. CDR1 is KGHDR and CDR2 is SFDVKD in the germline V gene. The CDR3 length is 15 residues. The CDR3 loop reads CATSDYREGYNEQFF. CDR3 nucleotides: TGTGCCACCAGTGATTATCGGGAGGGATACAATGAGCAGTTCTTC.

The chain combines TRBV20-1 with TRBJ2-5; 8 positions agree with TRBD1. CDR3 length: 14 residues. Trimming at V came to 6 bases and at J to 1 base, leaving 7 bases not matched to a gene. The germline V gene encodes CDR1 DFQATT and CDR2 SNEGSKA (reference sequence). Here the CDR3 reads CSAKGQEIQETQYF. The CDR3 DNA reads TGCAGTGCCAAGGGACAGGAAATCCAAGAGACCCAGTACTTC.

This clonotype was seen ten or more times. J is TRBJ1-1 and V is TRBV7-9; 7 bases line up with TRBD1. The germline CDR1 and CDR2 sequences are SEHNR and FQNEAQ (reference sequence). The CDR3 is made up of 15 amino acids. V shed 3 bases and J 4 bases; nucleotides not matched to a gene: 8. The CDR3 sequence: CASSFQQGLITEAFF. The CDR3 DNA sequence: TGTGCCAGCAGCTTTCAACAGGGGCTTATCACTGAAGCTTTCTTT.

The rearrangement joins TRBV19 to TRBJ2-7, with 8 nucleotides matching TRBD2. J gave up 2 bases and V 3 bases, and 3 bases lay outside the gene matches. The CDR3 extends over 14 amino acids. Germline V gives CDR1 LNHDA, CDR2 SQIVND (reference sequence). CDR3 protein: CASSIIAGPYEQYF. In DNA form, the CDR3 reads TGTGCCAGTAGTATCATAGCGGGACCCTACGAGCAGTACTTC.

CDR3 sequence reads: CASSVTGTYEQYF. In DNA form, the CDR3 reads TGTGCCAGCAGCGTGACAGGGACCTACGAGCAGTACTTC. This sequence joins TRBV7-8 and TRBJ2-7, with 7 positions matching TRBD1. Germline trimming cut 5 bases from V and 2 bases from J; bases unmatched to any gene: 3. The CDR3 has 13 residues. The germline gives CDR1 SGHVS, CDR2 FQNEAQ.

This clonotype occurred once. The rearrangement links TRBV20-1 to TRBJ2-5; weak D call: TRBD2 (7 bases). The CDR3 is 12 residues long. Germline CDR1 reads DFQATT; CDR2 reads SNEGSKA (reference sequence). CDR3 DNA sequence: TGCTCCCCGGGCCGGGGGGCGGAGACCCAGTACTTC. Its translation is CSPGRGAETQYF.